Following are 24 T cell receptor beta chains from one sample sequenced in a study of read filtering for tumor transcriptome and immune sequencing (TCRdb year 2020). These reads were obtained on an Illumina HiSeq 4000. TCR libraries were constructed from approximately 0.4 ug RNA using the Immunoverse kit, and molecular barcoded adaptors covering alpha/delta and beta/gamma chains were employed. TCRdb passed the public sequencing reads through fastp at Q25 and MiXCR, retaining productive beta sequences. Rows are combined by CDR3 protein, so each entry shows the most common genes and DNA. This sample is represented by roughly 130,000 distinct CDR3 sequences; 13% of them were singletons. 11% of the sample is taken by the ten largest. Sequencing was performed on a population of CD138-negative cells sorted from bone marrow. The cell subset or site label, as the study defines it: bone marrow mononuclear cells depleted of CD138+ plasma/myeloma cells by negative magnetic selection. The receptors were sampled from a donor aged 40 or older with multiple myeloma.

Details on this clonotype: This probably arose from a read error, given a far larger clone one base away. The chain uses TRBV7-2 and TRBJ2-2; D may be TRBD1 or TRBD2 (5 bases each). The CDR3 has 13 residues. Germline CDR1 and CDR2: SGHTA and FQGNSA. The CDR3 region has the DNA TGTGCCAGCAGCCTTGGGGCCACCGGGGCGCTGTTTTTT. Translation gives CASSLGATGALFF.

The V and J genes are TRBV3-1 and TRBJ2-7, with D tentatively TRBD1 or TRBD2 (5 bases each). The V gene lost 3 bases and the J gene lost 0 bases, with 9 bases spanning the gap. CDR1 is LGHDT, CDR2 YNNKEL, per germline (reference sequence). The CDR3 consists of 14 residues. Here the CDR3 DNA reads TGTGCCAGCAGCCAGGGACGGAGCTCCTACGAGCAGTACTTC. It codes for CASSQGRSSYEQYF.

The V gene is TRBV7-8, the J gene TRBJ2-3; 11 bases fit TRBD2. CDR1 SGHVS and CDR2 FQNEAQ come from the germline V gene. CDR3 length: 15 residues. The ends lost 5 bases at V and 6 bases at J; junction bases unmatched: 7. CDR3: CASSLTSGSSDTQYF. DNA for the CDR3: TGTGCCAGCAGCCTAACTAGCGGGAGTTCTGATACGCAGTATTTT.

At least ten counts were recorded for this clonotype. This rearrangement joins TRBV4-1 to TRBJ2-7; D is perhaps TRBD1 or TRBD2 (5 bases each). Trimming left V 3 bases short and J 6 bases short, with 15 bases between. The CDR3 covers 14 residues. Germline V gives CDR1 MGHRA, CDR2 YSYEKL. CDR3 DNA sequence: TGCGCCAGCAGCCATTACGGGGCACCACGCGAGCAGTACTTC. It yields the protein CASSHYGAPREQYF.

V is TRBV6-1 and J is TRBJ1-1; perhaps TRBD1 as D (6 bases). V lost 5 bases to trimming and J lost 1 base, with 11 bases between them. The CDR3 covers 14 residues. The germline gives CDR1 MNHNS, CDR2 SASEGT. CDR3 DNA sequence: TGTGCCAGCAGTCTACAGGGATGGAACACTGAAGCTTTCTTT. Its translation is CASSLQGWNTEAFF.

This rearrangement joins TRBV4-1 to TRBJ2-6, with 7 positions matching TRBD2. V lost 4 bases, J lost 2 bases, and 11 bases stayed unmatched. Germline values: CDR1 MGHRA, CDR2 YSYEKL. This CDR3 has 18 residues. This chain's CDR3 is CASSPRETSQPGANVLTF. CDR3 in DNA: TGCGCCAGCAGCCCGCGAGAGACTAGCCAACCTGGGGCCAACGTCCTGACTTTC.

There are many counts of this clonotype. The chain combines TRBV28 with TRBJ2-1; 8 bases are a match to TRBD1. This CDR3 has 14 amino acids. The J segment lost 6 bases and the V segment lost 8 bases, leaving 9 bases of the junction unmatched. CDR1 is MDHEN, CDR2 SYDVKM, per germline. The CDR3 region is CASETGTGPNEQFF. The CDR3 coding sequence is TGTGCCAGCGAGACCGGGACAGGTCCCAATGAGCAGTTCTTC.

This clonotype was detected many times. The chain has TRBV2 and TRBJ1-1, with D perhaps TRBD1 (6 bases). Between the trimmed V and J ends, which lost 5 bases and 10 bases, there was a span of 20 bases. This CDR3 spans 14 amino acids. From germline, CDR1 is SNHLY and CDR2 FYNNEI. The CDR3 loop reads CASSRTRGERRAFF. The CDR3 coding sequence is TGTGCCAGCAGTCGAACCAGGGGCGAGCGACGAGCTTTCTTT.

This clonotype was picked up many times. CDR3 protein: CASSPREMNTEAFF. The CDR3 nucleotides read TGTGCCAGCTCGCCGCGGGAAATGAACACTGAAGCTTTCTTT. The V gene is TRBV18, the J gene TRBJ1-1; D gene unclear. The germline V and J ends were trimmed by 6 bases and 0 bases, with 11 bases remaining between them. This CDR3 has 14 amino acids. Per germline, CDR1 KGHSH and CDR2 LQKENI. Using reference TRBV18 and TRBJ1-1 for the parts outside the CDR3, the full variable domain is NAGVMQNPRHLVRRRGQEARLRCSPMKGHSHVYWYRQLPEEGLKFMVYLQKENIIDESGMPKERFSAEFPKEGPSILRIQQVVRGDSAAYFCASSPREMNTEAFFGQGTRLTVV.

V usage is TRBV20-1 and J usage is TRBJ2-3, with 16 bases fitting TRBD2. Germline V CDR1 and CDR2: DFQATT, SNEGSKA (reference sequence). CDR3 length equals 19 residues. V dropped 6 bases and J dropped 1; count of bases not matched to a gene: 13. CDR3 protein: CSAGVPGLAGGLGTDTQYF. Written as DNA, the CDR3 is TGCAGTGCGGGGGTGCCGGGACTAGCGGGGGGGTTGGGCACAGATACGCAGTATTTT.

The sample holds a few counts of this clonotype. A much larger clone lies a single base off, so this may be a read error. This chain uses TRBV11-2 with TRBJ2-5; possibly TRBD1 or TRBD2 for D (5 bases each). Trimming shortened V by 2 bases and J by 5 bases, and 9 bases separated the two germline ends. The CDR3 has 13 residues. Germline CDR1 reads SGHAT; CDR2 reads FQNNGV. This CDR3 reads CASSLRGVETQYF. CDR3 coding DNA: TGTGCCAGCAGCTTAAGAGGGGTTGAGACCCAGTACTTC.

This clonotype showed up many times. The chain recombines TRBV7-2 with TRBJ2-1; D perhaps matches TRBD2 (5 bases). The CDR3 runs to 14 residues. The ends were cut back, 0 bases at V and 6 bases at J, with 9 bases in the middle. The germline V gene encodes CDR1 SGHTA and CDR2 FQGNSA. For the CDR3, the DNA is TGTGCCAGCAGCTTAGCAGCTAGCATCAATGAGCAGTTCTTC. This sequence encodes CASSLAASINEQFF.

V and J are TRBV6-1 and TRBJ2-5; D may be TRBD1 or TRBD2 (5 bases each). V was clipped by 5 bases and J by 5 bases, with 12 bases between them. The CDR3 covers 13 residues. The germline V gene has CDR1 MNHNS and CDR2 SASEGT. As DNA, the CDR3 is TGTGCCAGCAGTTGGACCTGGGGGGAGACCCAGTACTTC. Translation: CASSWTWGETQYF.

This clonotype was counted many times. The J gene is TRBJ2-2, the V gene TRBV27, with 7 bases matching TRBD1. Unmatched junction bases numbered 7, after V lost 0 bases and J lost 6 bases. From germline, CDR1 is MNHEY and CDR2 SMNVEV (reference sequence). The CDR3 has 16 amino acids. The CDR3 sequence is CASSLSGTAFSGELFF. The CDR3 region has the DNA TGTGCCAGCAGTTTATCCGGGACAGCCTTCTCCGGGGAGCTGTTTTTT.

This clonotype has more than one count but fewer than ten. V gene TRBV30 combines with J gene TRBJ2-7, with 7 bases fitting TRBD1. With 1 base clipped from V and 7 bases from J, the junction kept 13 bases outside the gene matches. In germline, CDR1 is GTSNPN, CDR2 SVGIG (reference sequence). CDR3 size: 15 residues. The CDR3 sequence: CAWSASGTVVGEQYF. CDR3 bases: TGTGCCTGGAGTGCCTCCGGGACAGTAGTGGGGGAGCAGTACTTC.

This clonotype was observed at least ten times. V is TRBV6-2 or TRBV6-3 and J is TRBJ2-4; TRBD2 agrees at 11 bases. This CDR3 region has 15 residues. The germline V gene has CDR1 MNHEY and CDR2 SVGEGT. After removal of 5 bases from V and 6 bases from J, the junction contained 6 bases not matched to a gene. CDR3 sequence reads: CASSRTGTSGNIQYF. CDR3 nucleotides: TGTGCCAGCAGTCGGACCGGGACTAGCGGAAACATTCAGTACTTC.

This clonotype occurred many times. This rearrangement joins TRBV27 to TRBJ2-1, with a tentative D call TRBD2 (6 bases). This CDR3 is built from 13 residues. V was trimmed by 5 bases and J by 6 bases, leaving 11 bases between them. The germline V gene encodes CDR1 MNHEY and CDR2 SMNVEV (reference sequence). CDR3 nucleotides: TGTGCCAGCAGTCTCCCCGGGGGCAATGAGCAGTTCTTC. Its translation is CASSLPGGNEQFF.

The sample holds a few counts of this clonotype. A much more abundant neighbour one base away suggests this may be a read error. The J gene is TRBJ2-2, the V gene TRBV10-1; 8 bases line up with TRBD2. The CDR3 is 15 residues long. Per germline, CDR1 WNHNN and CDR2 SYGVQD (reference sequence). CDR3 in amino acids: CASSKSGLAPGELFF. Here the CDR3 DNA reads TGCGCCAGCAGTAAGTCCGGACTAGCCCCCGGGGAGCTGTTTTTT.

This clonotype was counted ten times or more. The chain carries TRBV11-2 and TRBJ1-4; D is uncertain. Trimming cost V 1 base and J 11 bases, with 11 bases left between them. Looked up from germline, CDR1 is SGHAT and CDR2 is FQNNGV. The CDR3 runs 13 residues. This CDR3 reads CASSLVNPRKLFF. CDR3 in DNA: TGTGCCAGCAGCTTAGTGAATCCACGGAAACTGTTTTTT.

This clonotype was counted at least ten times. V and J are TRBV5-1 and TRBJ2-3; D is undetermined. The CDR3 has 15 residues. V was clipped by 0 bases and J by 1 base, with 9 bases between them. Germline CDR1 is SGHRS and CDR2 is YFSETQ. The CDR3 DNA is TGCGCCAGCAGCTTGGGGACGGACCGCACAGATACGCAGTATTTT. Residues: CASSLGTDRTDTQYF.

This clonotype came up many times. The chain employs TRBV12-3 or TRBV12-4 and TRBJ1-1, with D hard to call. Trimming took 6 bases from V and 1 from J, leaving 9 bases between them. There are 13 residues in the CDR3. The CDR3 protein is CASRRTGNTEAFF. In nucleotides, the CDR3 is TGTGCCAGCAGACGGACGGGGAACACTGAAGCTTTCTTT.

This clonotype was seen ten or more times. The V gene is TRBV20-1, the J gene TRBJ2-1; the match to TRBD2 covers 9 bases. J lost 5 bases, V lost 6 bases, and 14 bases had no gene match. The CDR3 covers 16 residues. CDR1 DFQATT and CDR2 SNEGSKA come from the germline V gene (reference sequence). The chain's CDR3 is CSAKGFSGRPDNEQFF. CDR3 bases: TGCAGTGCGAAGGGTTTCAGCGGGAGGCCAGACAATGAGCAGTTCTTC.

Details on this clonotype: Possible read error: a much larger clone is one base away. The CDR3 loop is CATSVMTGGPDTQYF. In DNA form, the CDR3 reads TGTGCCACTTCGGTTATGACTGGCGGGCCAGATACGCAGTATTTT. The V gene is TRBV6-1, the J gene TRBJ2-3; TRBD2 is a possible D gene (5 bases). The length of the CDR3 is 15 residues. The germline V gene has CDR1 MNHNS and CDR2 SASEGT. V shed 10 bases and J shed 4 bases, with 21 bases lying between them.

Ten or more counts support this clonotype. V and J are TRBV20-1 and TRBJ2-3; 8 positions agree with TRBD2. The CDR3 sequence is 15 residues long. Trimming cost V 8 bases and J 3 bases; bases outside gene matches: 13. Germline CDR1 and CDR2: DFQATT and SNEGSKA (reference sequence). This CDR3 is CSPTPPGLETDTQYF. The CDR3 coding sequence is TGCAGTCCCACTCCTCCGGGACTAGAGACAGATACGCAGTATTTT.